A selection of T cell receptor beta chains follows, all from one sample in a study of T cells in narcolepsy. Using immunoSEQ multiplex PCR, the repertoire was profiled, and TCRdb retains in-frame clones only, with some absent. The table has some 25,000 clones, about 86% seen once. The specimen was CD45RA- memory CD4+ T cells from PBMCs. The receptors come from a human donor with narcolepsy. The CDR3 runs from the conserved cysteine through the conserved F or W. A D gene is named only where the DNA matches it firmly. The size field is filled for only some rows; it gives once, few, many or a size class.

clone_size j_call d_call cdr3_length v_call cdr3_nt cdr3_aa
few TRBJ2-2 NA 15 TRBV27 TGTGCCAGCAGTTTAGGGGGGGCTGTCACCGGGGAGCTGTTTTTT CASSLGGAVTGELFF
NA TRBJ1-2 TRBD1 17 TRBV6-1 TGTGCCAGCAGTGAAGCTCGGGGACAGGGGGCTTACTATGGCTACACCTTC CASSEARGQGAYYGYTF
few TRBJ2-7 TRBD2 15 TRBV7-9 TGTGCCAGCAGAAGAGGGACTAGCGAATCCTACGAGCAGTACTTC CASRRGTSESYEQYF
NA TRBJ2-7 NA 17 TRBV13 TGTGCCAGCAGCTGGCTGGCGGGTTCCTCGCGAGCCTACGAGCAGTACTTC CASSWLAGSSRAYEQYF
NA TRBJ1-5 NA 14 TRBV27 TGTGCCAGCAGGAGAGGGGTTAGCAATCAGCCCCAGCATTTT CASRRGVSNQPQHF
NA TRBJ2-7 TRBD1 15 TRBV15 TGTGCCACCAGTCTTTACAGGGGTAAGGGATACGAGCAGTACTTC CATSLYRGKGYEQYF
NA TRBJ1-2 NA 14 TRBV5-1 TGCGCCAGCAGCTTGGATGGCCCCTCGGGCGGCTACACCTTC CASSLDGPSGGYTF
NA TRBJ2-3 NA 16 TRBV11-3 TGTGCCAGCACCCCGGCTGGGACCCAAGGCACAGATACGCAGTATTTT CASTPAGTQGTDTQYF
NA TRBJ1-1 TRBD1 13 TRBV29-1 TGCAGCGTTTGCAGGGGGCGGAACACTGAAGCTTTCTTT CSVCRGRNTEAFF
few TRBJ1-6 NA 15 TRBV28 TGTGCCAGCACCATCGGGGGGGCAGATCTTTCACCCCTCCACTTT CASTIGGADLSPLHF
few TRBJ2-5 TRBD1 13 TRBV9 TGTGCCAGCAGCGTAGGCAGGGGGGAGACCCAGTACTTC CASSVGRGETQYF
NA TRBJ2-1 NA 12 TRBV4-1 TGCGCCAGCAGCCAAGATTCGGAGAAAATACTCTTC CASSQDSEKILF
once TRBJ2-7 NA 15 TRBV9 TGTGCCAGCAGCGTAGAGGTCAGTCCCTGGGGGGAGCAGTACTTC CASSVEVSPWGEQYF
NA TRBJ2-6 NA 15 TRBV5-1 TGCGCCAGCAGTTCAGTTCCCTCTGGGGCCAACGTCCTGACTTTC CASSSVPSGANVLTF
NA TRBJ1-2 NA 16 TRBV28 TGTGCCAGCAGTTTACCCCTTGACTCCTTCGACTATGGCTACACCTTC CASSLPLDSFDYGYTF
NA TRBJ2-1 NA 14 TRBV7-9 TGTGCCAGCACCTTCGGGGGCGGGCACAATGAGCAGTTCTTC CASTFGGGHNEQFF
NA TRBJ1-2 NA 15 TRBV5-4 TGTGCCAGCATGCTAATGACAGGCACCAACTATGGCTACACCTTC CASMLMTGTNYGYTF